The 12 T cell receptor beta chains presented below share a single source sample, sequenced in a study of blood T cell repertoires in COVID-19. Measured with immunoSEQ multiplex PCR; TCRdb has only the in-frame clones, and not every one. The sample has 250,000 to 350,000 clones, 75% to 95% seen once. The sample was PBMCs or T cells enriched from blood (not recorded which). Receptors were obtained from a young woman who had recovered from COVID-19.

V gene TRBV19 combines with J gene TRBJ1-2, with D maybe TRBD1 (5 bases). Per the germline V gene, CDR1 is LNHDA and CDR2 is SQIVND (reference sequence). Deletions cut 11 bases from V and 8 bases from J, with 18 bases between. The CDR3 is 12 residues long. This CDR3 reads CASQTGWGGYTF. CDR3 sequence (DNA): TGTGCCTCTCAAACAGGATGGGGAGGCTACACCTTC.

This clone came up once. The V gene is TRBV5-1, the J gene TRBJ2-1, with 9 bases that match TRBD1. Germline CDR1 and CDR2: SGHRS and YFSETQ. V was clipped by 0 bases and J by 9 bases; unmatched bases: 4. The CDR3 consists of 14 residues. This chain's CDR3 is CASSLGDRGAEQFF. The CDR3 coding sequence is TGCGCCAGCAGCTTGGGAGACAGGGGGGCTGAGCAGTTCTTC. Full variable domain (missing parts from reference TRBV5-1 and TRBJ2-1): KAGVTQTPRYLIKTRGQQVTLSCSPISGHRSVSWYQQTPGQGLQFLFEYFSETQRNKGNFPGRFSGRQFSNSRSEMNVSTLELGDSALYLCASSLGDRGAEQFFGPGTRLTVL.

In its sample, this clone was seen once. The chain links TRBV10-3 to TRBJ2-3; TRBD1 matches 8 bases. With V trimmed by 6 bases and J by 6 bases, 5 bases remained unmatched. Germline assignment: CDR1 ENHRY and CDR2 SYGVKD. The CDR3 runs 13 residues. The CDR3 sequence is CAIRDREKDTQYF. CDR3 DNA: TGTGCCATCAGGGACAGGGAGAAGGATACGCAGTATTTT.

This clone was counted only a few times. Other nucleotide sequences from this sample produce the same CDR3. The rearrangement joins TRBV19 to TRBJ2-1, with D tentatively TRBD2 (5 bases). Germline CDR1 is LNHDA and CDR2 is SQIVND (reference sequence). Trimming took 4 bases from V and 4 from J, leaving 8 bases between them. This CDR3 has 13 residues. The CDR3 region is CASSTGLYNEQFF. The CDR3 DNA sequence: TGTGCCAGTAGTACGGGATTATACAATGAGCAGTTCTTC.

This rearrangement joins TRBV24-1 to TRBJ2-5; tentative D call: TRBD1 (6 bases). This CDR3 comprises 15 residues. Trimming left V 4 bases short and J 5 bases short, with 16 bases between. The germline V gene has CDR1 KGHDR and CDR2 SFDVKD. CDR3 nucleotides: TGTGCCACCAGTGACCCTGCCACAGGGCGGGAGACCCAGTACTTC. It specifies CATSDPATGRETQYF.

This chain uses TRBV27 with TRBJ1-1, with unresolved D. The CDR3 sequence is 11 residues long. The V end lost 3 bases, the J end lost 7 bases, and 6 bases lay between the germline ends. Germline CDR1 reads MNHEY; CDR2 reads SMNVEV (reference sequence). The CDR3 loop is CASSFGGEAFF. CDR3 sequence (DNA): TGTGCCAGCAGTTTCGGCGGTGAAGCTTTCTTT.

The chain uses TRBV28 and TRBJ2-7; TRBD1 matches at 8 bases. CDR1 and CDR2 (germline): MDHEN, SYDVKM. The CDR3 totals 15 residues. The V and J ends lost 7 bases and 1 base, in that order; junction bases with no gene match: 9. The CDR3 is CASTSGGAWSYEQYF. Written as DNA, the CDR3 is TGTGCCAGCACCTCAGGGGGCGCTTGGTCCTACGAGCAGTACTTC.

The chain carries TRBV27 and TRBJ1-6; 7 nucleotides agree with TRBD1. Trimming at V came to 2 bases and at J to 8 bases, leaving 9 bases not matched to a gene. This CDR3 comprises 16 residues. The germline V gene has CDR1 MNHEY and CDR2 SMNVEV (reference sequence). CDR3 loop: CASSLGTDRADSPLHF. CDR3 in DNA: TGTGCCAGCAGTTTAGGGACAGACCGTGCAGATTCACCCCTCCACTTT.

This clone was counted once. The V gene is TRBV7-9, the J gene TRBJ1-2; 11 bases align to TRBD1. From germline, CDR1 is SEHNR and CDR2 FQNEAQ (reference sequence). The CDR3 has 16 residues. V lost 6 bases, J lost 1 base, and 7 bases stayed unmatched. For the CDR3, the DNA is TGTGCCAGCAGGTCGGACAGGGGGCAGATTAACTATGGCTACACCTTC. Residues: CASRSDRGQINYGYTF.

The rearrangement joins TRBV7-2 to TRBJ1-5, with 7 bases aligning to TRBD1. Germline values: CDR1 SGHTA, CDR2 FQGNSA. V shed 1 base and J 6 bases; nucleotides not matched to a gene: 12. CDR3 length: 17 residues. The CDR3 region is CASSLEGLGQDGQPQHF. CDR3 DNA sequence: TGTGCCAGCAGCTTAGAGGGGCTTGGACAGGACGGTCAGCCCCAGCATTTT.

This chain uses TRBV30 with TRBJ1-3; D remains ambiguous. The CDR3 is made up of 16 amino acids. V lost 4 bases, J lost 0 bases, and 16 bases lay in between. From germline, CDR1 is GTSNPN and CDR2 SVGIG (reference sequence). The CDR3 DNA follows: TGTGCCTGGACTCCGGCGGCCGTCAGCTCTGGAAACACCATATATTTT. Amino acids: CAWTPAAVSSGNTIYF.

The rearrangement uses TRBV6-5 and TRBJ2-1; TRBD1 matches at 9 bases. The V gene's germline CDR1 is MNHEY and CDR2 SVGAGI. The J segment lost 9 bases and the V segment lost 8 bases, leaving 5 bases of the junction unmatched. CDR3 length: 12 amino acids. CDR3 residues: CASGTGGTEQFF. The CDR3 DNA reads as TGTGCCAGCGGAACAGGGGGCACTGAGCAGTTCTTC.